This T cell receptor (beta chain) came from a study of T cell responses to AZD1222 COVID-19 vaccine. Overall study findings and caveats: The donor cohort was predominantly white British with a female majority, and clonal diversity may have been underestimated. When two AZD1222 doses had been given, Spike-specific TCR breadth and depth rose. Close to half of spike-specific TCRs reportedly recognize unmutated variant regions. Spike was spanned by vaccine-associated CD4 TCRs, which were dominant at 160-218 and 743-854.

The CDR3 has 15 amino acids. V was shortened by 4 bases and J by 4 bases, with 14 bases between the two germline ends. Looked up from germline, CDR1 is SGDLS and CDR2 is YYNGEE. This clone has more than one count but fewer than ten. Its specificity is unknown. Profiled with immunoSEQ multiplex PCR; TCRdb holds only in-frame clones, not every one. Here the sample spans 140,000 or so clones, 88% being singletons. This receptor was obtained from an adult who received the MenACWY meningococcal vaccine as a control. The specimen was peripheral blood, collected 28 days after the second dose of the MenACWY control vaccine. The chain has TRBV9 and TRBJ2-2, with D tentatively TRBD2 (7 bases). CDR3 region: CASSIAGALTGELFF. The CDR3 nucleotides are TGTGCCAGCAGCATCGCGGGGGCCCTCACCGGGGAGCTGTTTTTT.